Below are 10 T cell receptor beta chains sequenced from a single sample in a study of blood T cell repertoires in COVID-19. Clones were sequenced by immunoSEQ multiplex PCR, and TCRdb holds only the in-frame ones, with some missing. Of about 110,000 clones in the sample, 88% were seen once. The material sequenced was peripheral blood. The receptors stem from a woman aged 50 to 60 with acute or convalescent COVID-19.

This chain connects TRBV19 to TRBJ2-1, with D possibly matching TRBD1 (6 bases). The ends were cut back, 4 bases at V and 8 bases at J, with 12 bases in the middle. CDR3 length: 13 residues. The germline V gene has CDR1 LNHDA and CDR2 SQIVND (reference sequence). The CDR3, as DNA: TGTGCCAGTAGTAGAGGGGGTGTGGATGAGCAGTTCTTC. Its translation is CASSRGGVDEQFF. The variable domain in full, with the rest retrieved from reference TRBV19 and TRBJ2-1, is DGGITQSPKYLFRKEGQNVTLSCEQNLNHDAMYWYRQDPGQGLRLIYYSQIVNDFQKGDIAEGYSVSREKKESFPLTVTSAQKNPTAFYLCASSRGGVDEQFFGPGTRLTVL.

The rearrangement links TRBV19 to TRBJ1-1; D not certain. The V end was cut by 6 bases, the J end by 1 base, with 12 bases between. CDR1 is LNHDA, CDR2 SQIVND, per germline (reference sequence). CDR3 length: 14 residues. This chain's CDR3 is CASSPQNTNTEAFF. The DNA of the CDR3 is TGTGCCAGTAGCCCCCAGAATACGAACACTGAAGCTTTCTTT.

The chain employs TRBV13 and TRBJ2-7; 9 bases fit TRBD1. Germline values: CDR1 PRHDT, CDR2 FYEKMQ (reference sequence). This CDR3 region has 14 residues. V gave up 4 bases and J gave up 3 bases; unmatched junction bases: 4. CDR3 DNA sequence: TGTGCCAGCAGCTCGGGACAGGGCCTCTACGAGCAGTACTTC. This gives the protein CASSSGQGLYEQYF.

The gene calls are TRBV30 and TRBJ1-5; TRBD1 matches at 11 bases. Germline V gene data show CDR1 as GTSNPN and CDR2 as SVGIG (reference sequence). Trimming at V came to 4 bases and at J to 4 bases, leaving 12 bases not matched to a gene. The CDR3 is made up of 17 amino acids. This chain's CDR3 is CAWTPRGTGGGNQPQHF. The DNA for the CDR3 is TGTGCCTGGACGCCCAGAGGGACAGGGGGTGGGAATCAGCCCCAGCATTTT.

By proportion, this clone is medium-sized. The V and J genes are TRBV5-4 and TRBJ1-6; 7 bases map to TRBD1. The CDR3 totals 14 residues. Looked up from germline, CDR1 is SGHNT and CDR2 is YYREEE (reference sequence). V trimming: 0 bases; J trimming: 10 bases; junction bases outside the gene matches: 4. CDR3 sequence reads: CASSLDRGGSPLHF. CDR3 nucleotides: TGTGCCAGCAGCTTGGACAGGGGAGGATCACCCCTCCACTTT.

V usage is TRBV11-2 and J usage is TRBJ2-5; TRBD2 agrees at 7 bases. The CDR3 is 14 residues long. The V segment lost 5 bases and the J segment 2 bases; nucleotides outside the gene matches: 5. Germline V gene lookup returns CDR1 SGHAT and CDR2 FQNNGV. The chain's CDR3 is CASSRLARQETQYF. The DNA of the CDR3 is TGTGCCAGCAGCCGACTAGCTCGGCAAGAGACCCAGTACTTC.

The chain is built from TRBV18 and TRBJ2-2; possibly TRBD1 for D (6 bases). Trimming left V 2 bases short and J 1 base short, with 8 bases between. The V gene's germline CDR1 is KGHSH and CDR2 LQKENI. This CDR3 has 15 amino acids. The CDR3 region is CASSPGTMNTGELFF. The CDR3 coding sequence is TGTGCCAGCTCACCAGGGACAATGAACACCGGGGAGCTGTTTTTT.

The V and J genes are TRBV29-1 and TRBJ2-7; a weak D match, TRBD2 (6 bases). Germline V CDR1 and CDR2: SQVTM, ANQGSEA. The CDR3 runs to 14 residues. Trimming pared 5 bases from V and 1 base from J, leaving 15 bases between. CDR3 in DNA: TGCAGCGTTTCTTCCCCTAGCGAGTCCTACGAGCAGTACTTC. Translated, it gives CSVSSPSESYEQYF.

The V gene is TRBV24-1, the J gene TRBJ2-3; D may be TRBD1 (6 bases). Germline values: CDR1 KGHDR, CDR2 SFDVKD. Trimming removed 3 bases at V and 7 bases at J, with 10 bases between. This CDR3 has 13 residues. For the CDR3, the DNA is TGTGCCACCAGTGATGGGGGCGCATATACGCAGTATTTT. Translating gives CATSDGGAYTQYF.

This clone is labeled as large. This chain joins TRBV19 and TRBJ1-4; D gene ambiguous. Germline loops: CDR1 LNHDA, CDR2 SQIVND (reference sequence). The V end lost 3 bases, the J end lost 5 bases, and 13 bases lay between the germline ends. There are 15 residues in the CDR3. This CDR3 is CASSISETSNEKLFF. The CDR3, as DNA: TGTGCCAGTAGTATCTCGGAGACCTCGAATGAAAAACTGTTTTTT.